This TCR beta chain was retrieved from a study of metastatic and nonmetastatic thyroid tumors. The overall study: For malignant and benign thyroid patients, tumor or nodule tissue and blood were the sources whose repertoires were compared.

At least ten counts were recorded for this clone. What it binds is unknown. This clone may be a read error of a much larger clone one base away. This CDR3 is also generated by other DNA sequences in the sample. Prior to thyroid surgery, none of the patients had received any treatment. Authors' analysis steps: It was from CDR3 differences across clinicopathological groups that a distant-metastasis classifier for papillary thyroid cancer was built. Using MiXCR, TCRdb reanalyzed the PCR reads. For this entry, the V and J calls and clone size follow TCRdb and not the study's own pipeline. The sample has about 20,000 clones; approximately 30% are singletons. The CDR3 has 15 residues. Germline CDR1 reads MDHEN; CDR2 reads SYDVKM. Study findings and constraints: Relative to benign nodules, malignant thyroid tumors were reportedly characterized by significantly elevated TCR beta diversity in blood and tumor.

Sequenced input: blood. V gene TRBV28 combines with J gene TRBJ1-2, with TRBD1 identical over 7 bases. This clonotype originated in a female donor with papillary thyroid cancer or a benign thyroid nodule (not recorded which). Some clones in this sample may be carry-over from other donors' samples. The CDR3 protein is CASSQQGRAGYGYTF. The CDR3 DNA is TGCGCCAGCAGCCAACAGGGGAGGGCGGGCTATGGCTACACCTTC.